This entry lists 14 T cell receptor beta chains sequenced from one sample in a study of CD8+ T cells in alopecia areata. cDNA reverse transcribed from extracted RNA served as the sequencing template. The repertoire was sequenced with immunoSEQ multiplex PCR; TCRdb's copy has only in-frame clones and lacks some. This sample has approximately 180,000 clones, with approximately 61% found just once. Sample treatment: oral pan-JAK inhibitor, 5-10 mg twice daily. The sample here was CD4+ T cells sorted from blood, taken at week 24, from a patient treated with tofacitinib. Receptors were obtained from a human donor with alopecia areata.

The count of this clone is one. This rearrangement joins TRBV23-1 to TRBJ1-6; no firm D call. TRBV23-1 is known as an ORF, though its function is uncertain. Trimming took off 0 bases at V and 9 bases at J, with 12 bases between the two ends. The CDR3 has 15 amino acids. CDR3 in DNA: TGCGCCAGCAGTCAATCGGCAGAAGTGGGTTCACCCCTCCACTTT. This encodes CASSQSAEVGSPLHF.

The V gene is TRBV25-1, the J gene TRBJ2-1; D is ambiguous. Germline values: CDR1 MGHDK, CDR2 SYGVNS. V gave up 1 base and J gave up 0 bases, with 10 bases separating them. The CDR3 covers 16 residues. CDR3 protein: CASSESTISSYNEQFF. The CDR3 region has the DNA TGTGCCAGCAGTGAATCGACGATAAGCTCCTACAATGAGCAGTTCTTC.

CDR3 bases: TGTGCCAGCAGACTACTAAGGGGGACTGAAGCTTTCTTT. Residues: CASRLLRGTEAFF. The chain joins TRBV7-6 to TRBJ1-1; tentative D call: TRBD1 (6 bases). Trimming pared 6 bases from V and 5 bases from J, leaving 13 bases between. The CDR3 contains 13 residues. CDR1 and CDR2 (germline): SGHVS, FNYEAQ.

The chain carries TRBV30 and TRBJ1-2; D unresolved. CDR1 and CDR2 (germline): GTSNPN, SVGIG (reference sequence). Trimming removed 0 bases from V and 6 bases from J, with 14 bases in between. The CDR3 is made up of 14 amino acids. The CDR3 here is CAWSVDLPGNGYTF. CDR3 DNA: TGTGCCTGGAGTGTTGATCTTCCAGGCAATGGCTACACCTTC.

This clone turned up a few times. The chain joins TRBV7-6 to TRBJ2-5; no definite D call. V lost 5 bases and J 9 bases, leaving 13 bases between the germline ends. Germline V gives CDR1 SGHVS, CDR2 FNYEAQ. CDR3 length: 12 amino acids. The CDR3 DNA reads TGTGCCAGCAGCACAATACAGAGTCCCCAGTACTTC. Translating gives CASSTIQSPQYF.

V and J are TRBV6-5 and TRBJ1-1, with no clear D. The CDR3 consists of 10 residues. The V end was cut by 7 bases, the J end by 3 bases, with 3 bases between. Germline CDR1 reads MNHEY; CDR2 reads SVGAGI. The CDR3 DNA reads TGTGCCAGCAAGGACACTGAAGCTTTCTTT. This codes for CASKDTEAFF.

V gene TRBV11-3 combines with J gene TRBJ2-2; D unresolved. V was cut by 0 bases and J by 0 bases, with 2 bases left in between. Germline values: CDR1 SGHNT, CDR2 YENEEA. This CDR3 has 14 amino acids. This CDR3 reads CASSLEPNTGELFF. In DNA, the CDR3 is TGTGCCAGCAGCTTAGAACCGAACACCGGGGAGCTGTTTTTT.

The V and J genes are TRBV2 and TRBJ2-7; D possibly corresponds to TRBD2 (6 bases). The CDR3 covers 14 residues. V was cut by 4 bases and J by 4 bases, with 14 bases left in between. In germline, CDR1 is SNHLY, CDR2 FYNNEI. The DNA of the CDR3 is TGTGCCAGCAGTGCTGGGACTCACGTTTACGAGCAGTACTTC. Protein sequence: CASSAGTHVYEQYF.

The chain recombines TRBV7-2 with TRBJ1-2, with D possibly matching TRBD1 (5 bases). V was shortened by 3 bases and J by 4 bases, with 9 bases between the two germline ends. This CDR3 region has 13 residues. Germline loops: CDR1 SGHTA, CDR2 FQGNSA. The CDR3 loop reads CASSFDRSYGYTF. The CDR3 DNA sequence: TGTGCCAGCAGCTTTGACAGATCCTATGGCTACACCTTC.

The chain uses TRBV14 and TRBJ2-7; the D is unclear. In germline, CDR1 is SGHDN, CDR2 FVKESK. The CDR3 has 14 amino acids. The V end lost 0 bases, the J end lost 1 base, and 7 bases lay between the germline ends. CDR3 region: CASSQDRQSYEQYF. In DNA form, the CDR3 reads TGTGCCAGCAGCCAAGATCGTCAGTCCTACGAGCAGTACTTC.

The chain has TRBV5-6 and TRBJ1-1, with D hard to call. CDR3 length equals 13 residues. CDR1 and CDR2 (germline): SGHDT, YYEEEE. V lost 2 bases and J lost 3, with 8 bases in between. CDR3 coding DNA: TGTGCCAGCAGCTTCCGGGAATACACTGAAGCTTTCTTT. The encoded protein is CASSFREYTEAFF. Full variable domain (remainder filled in from reference TRBV5-6 and TRBJ1-1): DAGVTQSPTHLIKTRGQQVTLRCSPKSGHDTVSWYQQALGQGPQFIFQYYEEEERQRGNFPDRFSGHQFPNYSSELNVNALLLGDSALYLCASSFREYTEAFFGQGTRLTVV.

The chain links TRBV5-1 to TRBJ1-5; possibly TRBD1 for D (5 bases). CDR3 length: 14 amino acids. V was clipped by 4 bases and J by 1 base, with 9 bases between them. Germline lookup yields CDR1 SGHRS and CDR2 YFSETQ. CDR3 in amino acids: CASSAGPSNQPQHF. Here the CDR3 DNA reads TGCGCCAGCAGCGCGGGACCGAGCAATCAGCCCCAGCATTTT. Drawing the rest from reference TRBV5-1 and TRBJ1-5, the complete variable domain is KAGVTQTPRYLIKTRGQQVTLSCSPISGHRSVSWYQQTPGQGLQFLFEYFSETQRNKGNFPGRFSGRQFSNSRSEMNVSTLELGDSALYLCASSAGPSNQPQHFGDGTRLSIL.

The V and J genes are TRBV19 and TRBJ1-2, with D uncertain. The CDR3 has 13 amino acids. Germline CDR1 and CDR2: LNHDA and SQIVND (reference sequence). V was clipped by 4 bases and J by 4 bases, with 10 bases between them. The chain's CDR3 is CASSRPGVYGYTF. CDR3 in DNA: TGTGCCAGTAGTAGACCGGGCGTCTATGGCTACACCTTC.

The genes are TRBV5-1 and TRBJ2-3; unclear D gene. Germline V gives CDR1 SGHRS, CDR2 YFSETQ. This CDR3 is built from 14 residues. The V end lost 1 base, the J end lost 4 bases, and 10 bases lay between the germline ends. DNA of the CDR3: TGCGCCAGCAGCTTGTCTAGTTTGTCAGATACGCAGTATTTT. This encodes CASSLSSLSDTQYF. Looking up the rest from reference TRBV5-1 and TRBJ2-3 gives the full variable domain: KAGVTQTPRYLIKTRGQQVTLSCSPISGHRSVSWYQQTPGQGLQFLFEYFSETQRNKGNFPGRFSGRQFSNSRSEMNVSTLELGDSALYLCASSLSSLSDTQYFGPGTRLTVL.